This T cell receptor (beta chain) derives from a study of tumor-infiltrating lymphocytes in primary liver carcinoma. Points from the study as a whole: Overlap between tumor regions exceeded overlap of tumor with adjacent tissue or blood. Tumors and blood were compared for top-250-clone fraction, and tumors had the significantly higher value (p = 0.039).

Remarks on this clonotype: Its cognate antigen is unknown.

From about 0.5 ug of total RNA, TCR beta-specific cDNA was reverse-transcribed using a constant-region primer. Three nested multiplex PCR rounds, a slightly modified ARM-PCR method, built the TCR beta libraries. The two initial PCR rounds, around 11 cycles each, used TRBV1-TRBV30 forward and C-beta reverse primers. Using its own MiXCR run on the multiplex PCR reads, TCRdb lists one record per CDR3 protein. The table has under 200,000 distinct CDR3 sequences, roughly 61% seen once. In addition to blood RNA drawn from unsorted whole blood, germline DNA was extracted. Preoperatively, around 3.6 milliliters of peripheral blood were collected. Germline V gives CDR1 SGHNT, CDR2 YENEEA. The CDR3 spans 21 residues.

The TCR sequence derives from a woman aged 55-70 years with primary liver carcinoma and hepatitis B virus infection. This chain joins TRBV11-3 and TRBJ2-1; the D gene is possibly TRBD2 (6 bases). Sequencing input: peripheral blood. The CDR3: CVGSLSQRGGGIRSYYNEQFF. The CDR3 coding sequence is TGTGTCGGCAGCTTAAGCCAGAGGGGAGGCGGTATTCGTTCTTATTACAATGAGCAGTTCTTC.